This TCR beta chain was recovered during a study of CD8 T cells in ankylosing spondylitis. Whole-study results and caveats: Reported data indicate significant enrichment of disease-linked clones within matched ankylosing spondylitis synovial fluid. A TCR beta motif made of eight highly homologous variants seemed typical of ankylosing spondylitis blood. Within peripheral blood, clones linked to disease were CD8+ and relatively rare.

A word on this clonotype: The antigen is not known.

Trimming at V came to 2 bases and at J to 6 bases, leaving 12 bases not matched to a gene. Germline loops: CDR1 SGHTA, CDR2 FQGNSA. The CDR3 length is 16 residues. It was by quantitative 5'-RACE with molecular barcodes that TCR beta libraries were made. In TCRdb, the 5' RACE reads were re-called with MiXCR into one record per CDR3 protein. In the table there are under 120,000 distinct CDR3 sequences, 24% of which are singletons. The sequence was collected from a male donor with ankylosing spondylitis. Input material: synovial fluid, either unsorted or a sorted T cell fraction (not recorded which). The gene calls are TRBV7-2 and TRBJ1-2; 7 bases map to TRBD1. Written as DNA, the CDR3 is TGTGCCAGCAGCTTACCAGGGCGGGGCAGGGGGAATGGCTACACCTTC. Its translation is CASSLPGRGRGNGYTF.